These 23 T cell receptor beta chains were sequenced from one sample in a study of Tregs in tolerant kidney transplant recipients. Antigens for these TCRs are unknown. TCRdb's copy holds only in-frame clones and misses some; the assay was immunoSEQ multiplex PCR. The table records 15,000 to 20,000 clones, approximately 60% of them present only once. The sequencing input was Tregs from blood cultured with allogeneic cells. These receptor sequences come from a human donor in good health.

The chain joins TRBV2 to TRBJ2-5, with a tentative D call TRBD2 (6 bases). CDR1 and CDR2 (germline): SNHLY, FYNNEI. Trimming took 8 bases from V and 5 from J, leaving 12 bases between them. This CDR3 has 12 residues. DNA of the CDR3: TGTGCCAGCGGCGGGGCCGGGGAGACCCAGTACTTC. It translates to CASGGAGETQYF.

Concerning this clone itself: It may be a read error: a sequence one base away is much more abundant. This chain connects TRBV4-1 to TRBJ2-5, with D uncertain. The J call may be faulty, since TRBJ2-7 better matches the DNA end. The CDR3 totals 15 residues. In germline, CDR1 is MGHRA, CDR2 YSYEKL. CDR3 nucleotides: TGCGCCAGCAGCCATGGAGCCAGACCCGACTACGAGCAGTACTTC. Amino acid sequence: CASSHGARPDYEQYF.

By proportion, this clone is medium-sized (0.01 to 0.1%). V and J are TRBV30 and TRBJ1-4, with D uncertain. Germline assignment: CDR1 GTSNPN and CDR2 SVGIG (reference sequence). The CDR3 runs to 14 residues. V shed 3 bases and J shed 2 bases, with 10 bases lying between them. The CDR3 spells CAWSTVHTNEKLFF. The DNA for the CDR3 is TGTGCCTGGAGCACAGTACATACTAATGAAAAACTGTTTTTT.

The chain combines TRBV20-1 with TRBJ2-3; D remains ambiguous. Deletions cut 0 bases from V and 5 bases from J, with 3 bases between. Germline CDR1 and CDR2: DFQATT and SNEGSKA (reference sequence). The CDR3 sequence is 11 residues long. Here the CDR3 reads CSARDQDTQYF. The CDR3 DNA sequence: TGCAGTGCTAGAGATCAAGATACGCAGTATTTT.

This clone has just one count. In DNA form, the CDR3 reads TGTGCCAGCAGCTTCGGACGATCCTACGAGCAGTACTTC. Its translation is CASSFGRSYEQYF. The rearrangement links TRBV6-5 to TRBJ2-7, with D hard to call. CDR1 and CDR2 from the germline V gene are MNHEY and SVGAGI. V was clipped by 6 bases and J by 1 base, with 10 bases between them. This CDR3 region has 13 residues.

This chain uses TRBV6-1 with TRBJ2-1; 10 bases match TRBD2. Germline V gives CDR1 MNHNS, CDR2 SASEGT. The CDR3 covers 15 residues. V gave up 5 bases and J gave up 4 bases; unmatched junction bases: 5. The CDR3: CASSPLAGMYNEQFF. CDR3 nucleotides: TGTGCCAGCAGTCCACTAGCGGGAATGTACAATGAGCAGTTCTTC.

The chain couples TRBV15 to TRBJ2-3; no firm D call. Between the trimmed V and J ends, which lost 1 base and 0 bases, there was a span of 8 bases. The length of the CDR3 is 15 residues. Germline V CDR1 and CDR2: LNHNV, YYDKDF (reference sequence). CDR3 sequence reads: CATSRGSTSTDTQYF. Here the CDR3 DNA reads TGTGCCACCAGCAGAGGGTCGACTAGCACAGATACGCAGTATTTT. Filled out from reference TRBV15 and TRBJ2-3, the complete variable domain reads DAMVIQNPRYQVTQFGKPVTLSCSQTLNHNVMYWYQQKSSQAPKLLFHYYDKDFNNEADTPDNFQSRRPNTSFCFLDIRSPGLGDTAMYLCATSRGSTSTDTQYFGPGTRLTVL.

The chain links TRBV19 to TRBJ1-5, with TRBD1 matching over 9 bases. Per germline, CDR1 LNHDA and CDR2 SQIVND (reference sequence). This CDR3 comprises 16 residues. With V trimmed by 3 bases and J by 10 bases, 13 bases remained unmatched. The CDR3: CASSMSQGARGGPQHF. CDR3 in DNA: TGTGCCAGTAGTATGTCACAGGGGGCCCGAGGTGGACCCCAGCATTTT.

The rearrangement uses TRBV11-2 and TRBJ2-7; 15 bases map to TRBD2. Germline lookup yields CDR1 SGHAT and CDR2 FQNNGV. V was pared by 5 bases and J by 6 bases, with 8 bases of the junction left unmatched. The CDR3 runs 16 residues. The CDR3 DNA is TGTGCCAGCAGCCCATTCGGGACTAGCGGGGGGCGCGAGCAGTACTTC. Its protein is CASSPFGTSGGREQYF. Based on the CDR3 plus reference TRBV11-2 and TRBJ2-7, the full variable domain is EAGVAQSPRYKIIEKRQSVAFWCNPISGHATLYWYQQILGQGPKLLIQFQNNGVVDDSQLPKDRFSAERLKGVDSTLKIQPAKLEDSAVYLCASSPFGTSGGREQYFGPGTRLTVT.

This chain connects TRBV7-9 to TRBJ1-6; no clear D gene. V lost 5 bases and J 6 bases, leaving 17 bases between the germline ends. Per the germline V gene, CDR1 is SEHNR and CDR2 is FQNEAQ (reference sequence). CDR3 size: 16 residues. CDR3 in amino acids: CASSRISGVANSPLHF. DNA of the CDR3: TGTGCCAGCAGCCGCATCTCCGGGGTAGCTAATTCACCCCTCCACTTT.

The genes are TRBV7-9 and TRBJ2-1; D is possibly TRBD1 or TRBD2 (5 bases each). The CDR3 extends over 15 amino acids. Per germline, CDR1 SEHNR and CDR2 FQNEAQ (reference sequence). The V end was cut by 7 bases, the J end by 5 bases, with 18 bases between. The DNA for the CDR3 is TGTGCCAGCACCCTTGGGGGTATGAGCAACAATGAGCAGTTCTTC. This sequence encodes CASTLGGMSNNEQFF. The full variable domain, in which reference TRBV7-9 and TRBJ2-1 provide the parts outside the CDR3, is DTGVSQNPRHKITKRGQNVTFRCDPISEHNRLYWYRQTLGQGPEFLTYFQNEAQLEKSRLLSDRFSAERPKGSFSTLEIQRTEQGDSAMYLCASTLGGMSNNEQFFGPGTRLTVL.

The chain combines TRBV11-3 with TRBJ2-7; TRBD2 matches at 7 bases. The CDR3 is made up of 14 amino acids. The germline CDR1 and CDR2 sequences are SGHNT and YENEEA. The ends lost 1 base at V and 3 bases at J; junction bases unmatched: 3. The chain's CDR3 is CASSLVAGVYEQYF. The CDR3 bases are TGTGCCAGCAGCTTAGTTGCGGGAGTCTACGAGCAGTACTTC.

This clone is medium-sized within its sample. The chain recombines TRBV27 with TRBJ2-7; TRBD2 agrees at 10 bases. The CDR3 is 14 amino acids. The germline gives CDR1 MNHEY, CDR2 SMNVEV (reference sequence). Trimming took 4 bases from V and 3 from J; bases not matched to a gene: 3. The CDR3 DNA reads TGTGCCAGCAGTTCACTAGCGGGGAGCTACGAGCAGTACTTC. This sequence encodes CASSSLAGSYEQYF.

This rearrangement joins TRBV29-1 to TRBJ2-4; 11 bases map to TRBD1. Germline V gene data show CDR1 as SQVTM and CDR2 as ANQGSEA. The V segment lost 1 base and the J segment 3 bases; nucleotides outside the gene matches: 11. The CDR3 is made up of 18 amino acids. CDR3 nucleotide sequence: TGCAGCGTTGAAGGCCGGGACAGGGGGATCATGGGCAAAAACATTCAGTACTTC. Its translation is CSVEGRDRGIMGKNIQYF.

This chain uses TRBV19 with TRBJ2-1; no definite D call. Germline CDR1 reads LNHDA; CDR2 reads SQIVND (reference sequence). The CDR3 is 16 residues long. With 1 base removed from V and 0 bases from J, the gap between germline ends came to 10 bases. As DNA, the CDR3 is TGTGCCAGTAGTATAGGGGCAGGTAGCTCCTACAATGAGCAGTTCTTC. Translated, it gives CASSIGAGSSYNEQFF.

The V gene is TRBV6-4, the J gene TRBJ2-1; D not resolved. V was pared by 6 bases and J by 3 bases, with 9 bases between. Germline values: CDR1 MRHNA, CDR2 SNTAGT. The CDR3 loop spans 13 amino acids. CDR3 sequence: CASSPLGYNEQFF. As DNA, the CDR3 is TGTGCCAGCAGCCCCCTCGGCTACAATGAGCAGTTCTTC.

The chain combines TRBV7-2 with TRBJ1-2, with TRBD1 identical over 8 bases. The CDR3 is made up of 14 amino acids. CDR1 and CDR2 from the germline V gene are SGHTA and FQGNSA. The V segment lost 2 bases and the J segment 4 bases; nucleotides outside the gene matches: 3. The CDR3 DNA follows: TGTGCCAGCAGCTTAACGACAGGGGTCTATGGCTACACCTTC. Encoded protein: CASSLTTGVYGYTF.

The chain recombines TRBV6-5 with TRBJ2-3; TRBD2 matches 8 bases. The germline gives CDR1 MNHEY, CDR2 SVGAGI. The CDR3 runs 15 residues. Unmatched junction bases numbered 8, after V lost 7 bases and J lost 2 bases. In DNA, the CDR3 is TGTGCCAGCAAGGTCGGGGGGGGCGTCACAGATACGCAGTATTTT. Its protein product is CASKVGGGVTDTQYF.

The chain combines TRBV4-1 with TRBJ2-7, with a weak D call TRBD1 (6 bases). This CDR3 comprises 13 residues. V gave up 5 bases and J gave up 6 bases, with 14 bases separating them. Germline V gives CDR1 MGHRA, CDR2 YSYEKL. In DNA form, the CDR3 reads TGCGCCAGCAGCAAATACAGGGTATCCGAGCAGTACTTC. Its protein product is CASSKYRVSEQYF.

There are many counts of this clone. The chain joins TRBV20-1 to TRBJ1-2; D call uncertain. CDR1 and CDR2 from the germline V gene are DFQATT and SNEGSKA (reference sequence). CDR3 length equals 11 residues. V was trimmed by 5 bases and J by 8 bases, leaving 12 bases between them. CDR3: CSADVSGGYTF. Written as DNA, the CDR3 is TGCAGTGCTGACGTTTCGGGCGGCTACACCTTC.

This clone occurred once. The CDR3 sequence is CASSRGTNRGRHEQYF. DNA for the CDR3: TGTGCCAGCAGTAGGGGGACAAACAGGGGCCGCCACGAGCAGTACTTC. The J gene is TRBJ2-5, the V gene TRBV7-2, with 7 bases that match TRBD1. The J call may be in error: the DNA end matches TRBJ2-7 better. Germline values: CDR1 SGHTA, CDR2 FQGNSA. The CDR3 covers 16 residues.

The chain employs TRBV2 and TRBJ2-7, with D possibly being TRBD2 (6 bases). V dropped 7 bases and J dropped 0 bases, with 13 bases sitting between them. The CDR3 sequence is 14 residues long. Germline lookup yields CDR1 SNHLY and CDR2 FYNNEI. Here the CDR3 reads CASTPTRSSYEQYF. The CDR3 bases are TGTGCCAGCACCCCGACTAGGAGCTCCTACGAGCAGTACTTC.

V and J are TRBV5-6 and TRBJ2-5; D call uncertain. V shed 0 bases and J shed 2 bases, with 8 bases lying between them. CDR3 length: 14 amino acids. The germline V gene encodes CDR1 SGHDT and CDR2 YYEEEE. As DNA, the CDR3 is TGTGCCAGCAGCTTGGCGGCCGGACAAGAGACCCAGTACTTC. It translates to CASSLAAGQETQYF.